What follows are 9 T cell receptor beta chains derived from one specimen sequenced in a study of cytomegalovirus exposure and HLA in healthy donors. PCR used 60 Vbeta primers and 13 Jbeta primers. Repertoires were generated with immunoSEQ multiplex PCR, while TCRdb's copy carries only in-frame clones and drops some. The sample holds roughly 150,000 clones, approximately 73% seen once. The specimen was PBMCs. The receptors stem from a woman aged 18-29 years in good health and CMV-seropositive.

V and J are TRBV4-2 and TRBJ2-7; 7 positions agree with TRBD2. Trimming cost V 4 bases and J 5 bases; bases outside gene matches: 14. CDR3 length: 16 amino acids. Germline CDR1 LGHNA, CDR2 YNFKEQ. CDR3 sequence (DNA): TGTGCCAGCAGCCCCTACCAAGGGCAGGGAGGGCACGAGCAGTACTTC. It yields the protein CASSPYQGQGGHEQYF.

V is TRBV5-6 and J is TRBJ1-2; weak D call: TRBD1 (6 bases). This CDR3 is built from 14 residues. Germline assignment: CDR1 SGHDT and CDR2 YYEEEE. V lost 0 bases to trimming and J lost 2 bases, with 8 bases between them. The CDR3 bases are TGTGCCAGCAGCTTGGAGGGGGAAAACTATGGCTACACCTTC. It specifies CASSLEGENYGYTF.

The CDR3 region is CASSQDPGGNTEAFF. For the CDR3, the DNA is TGTGCCAGCAGCCAAGATCCGGGGGGGAACACTGAAGCTTTCTTT. The chain joins TRBV4-2 to TRBJ1-1; tentative D call: TRBD1 (5 bases). The germline V gene has CDR1 LGHNA and CDR2 YNFKEQ. V lost 0 bases to trimming and J lost 1 base, with 9 bases between them. The CDR3 length is 15 residues.

V gene TRBV11-2 combines with J gene TRBJ1-1; TRBD1 might be the D (6 bases). CDR1 SGHAT and CDR2 FQNNGV come from the germline V gene. Deletions cut 2 bases from V and 1 base from J, with 17 bases between. This CDR3 region has 17 residues. The CDR3 coding sequence is TGTGCCAGCAGCTTATACCCTTCTCCGACAGGGAACACTGAAGCTTTCTTT. This gives the protein CASSLYPSPTGNTEAFF.

This sequence joins TRBV28 and TRBJ1-4; 7 bases match TRBD1. The CDR3 is 16 residues long. The J segment lost 0 bases and the V segment lost 6 bases, leaving 7 bases of the junction unmatched. Germline V gene sequence: CDR1 MDHEN, CDR2 SYDVKM. The CDR3 DNA is TGTGCCAGCAGCACCGGGACAGTCTCAACTAATGAAAAACTGTTTTTT. Amino acids: CASSTGTVSTNEKLFF.

This clone was observed at least ten times. V and J are TRBV5-8 and TRBJ1-4; D unresolved. CDR3 length equals 14 residues. Looked up from germline, CDR1 is SGHTS and CDR2 is YDEGEE. Between the trimmed V and J ends, which lost 5 bases and 7 bases, there was a span of 15 bases. The CDR3 coding sequence is TGTGCCAGCAGAACGGAGGGAATGGGTGAAAAACTGTTTTTT. It yields the protein CASRTEGMGEKLFF.

This clone was seen a handful of times. The chain is built from TRBV25-1 and TRBJ1-5; the D gene is possibly TRBD1 (6 bases). The CDR3 totals 16 residues. The germline CDR1 and CDR2 sequences are MGHDK and SYGVNS. V was trimmed by 2 bases and J by 7 bases, leaving 18 bases between them. The CDR3: CASSERGQKDGQPQHF. CDR3 sequence (DNA): TGTGCCAGCAGTGAACGAGGACAGAAAGATGGGCAGCCCCAGCATTTT.

J is TRBJ1-1 and V is TRBV6-4, with 8 bases identical to TRBD1. V was pared by 5 bases and J by 7 bases, with 9 bases of the junction left unmatched. The CDR3 is made up of 14 amino acids. Looked up from germline, CDR1 is MRHNA and CDR2 is SNTAGT. The DNA of the CDR3 is TGTGCCAGCAGTCCCGGACAGGGAGTTAATGAAGCTTTCTTT. Its protein is CASSPGQGVNEAFF.

CDR3 region: CASTRLTTTQGYTF. As DNA, the CDR3 is TGTGCCAGCACCAGACTTACAACGACGCAGGGCTACACCTTC. The V gene is TRBV28, the J gene TRBJ1-2; D remains ambiguous. V was trimmed by 7 bases and J by 8 bases, leaving 20 bases between them. The CDR3 loop spans 14 amino acids. Germline CDR1 and CDR2: MDHEN and SYDVKM.